The TCR beta chain under discussion was sequenced for a study of PD-L1 blockade in urothelial cancer. Overall study context: Peripheral blood specimens exhibited a median yield of about 140,000 T cells.

Germline lookup yields CDR1 SGHRS and CDR2 YFSETQ. V lost 4 bases, J lost 1 base, and 18 bases lay in between. The CDR3 extends over 16 amino acids. This sample's time point: pretreatment peripheral blood. Profiled with immunoSEQ multiplex PCR; TCRdb holds only in-frame clones, not every one. The sample lists approximately 88,000 clones; over 80% were seen once. This chain links TRBV5-1 with TRBJ2-7; TRBD1 might be the D (6 bases). The material sequenced was PBMCs, taken around atezolizumab (anti-PD-L1) treatment. The receptor's source is a man aged 55 to 70 with urothelial cancer. The DNA for the CDR3 is TGCGCCAGCAGCCCCTTTGGTGGCAGGGGTTCCTACGAGCAGTACTTC. It yields the protein CASSPFGGRGSYEQYF.